This T cell receptor (beta chain) was profiled in a study of T cell clonality in common variable immunodeficiency (dated by TCRdb to between 2014 and 2017). CVID samples and control samples contributed equivalent amounts of genomic DNA as sequencing input. For every sample, a 60 bp segment covering the rearranged TCRbeta CDR3 region was amplified and then sequenced. The immunoSEQ assay, a bias-corrected multiplex PCR with high-throughput sequencing, was employed for TCRbeta amplification. The original pipeline was this. Each unique nucleotide sequence was treated as a clone and annotated with V, D and J genes, copy number and frequency. Sequences were labeled productive if in frame, and non-productive if out of frame or containing stop codons. As previously described, clonality was calculated on the basis of Shannon's entropy. Mean CDR3 Kyte-Doolittle hydropathy was derived from the predicted amino acid sequences of productive clones. Scaled V gene usage was hierarchically clustered using Manhattan distance and complete linkage with the R hclust function. To assess clone sharing by CDR3 amino acid sequence, 12 repertoires per group were resampled over 100 rounds. The repertoires were screened for 60 to 85 published EBV-specific TCRbeta sequences and 245 published CMV-specific TCRbeta sequences. After two CVID samples that produced fewer than 10,000 sequences were dropped from the analysis, 42 CVID repertoires remained. Imported from immuneACCESS, the table was reduced by TCRdb to in-frame sequences with V and J called. These copies leave out some clones; in studies compared against another copy, an unresolved V gene accounts for under half, and the cause of the remainder is not known. That table gives V, J and clone size, and the DNA gave D and trimming. With about 39,000 clones recorded, this sample contains no clone counted only once. The top ten clones comprise 2.5% to 3.5% of the sample.

Most CVID patients and most healthy controls were of Caucasian heritage. From each donor, about 5 to 8 ml of heparinized peripheral whole blood was collected. Genomic DNA from adults with common variable immune deficiency (CVID) and from healthy adult controls was used to sequence TCRbeta CDR3 repertoires. The control group comprised around 22 healthy adult volunteers, about 12 female and roughly ten male, aged roughly 20 to 75 years with a mean age of approximately 35. Diluted blood was density-centrifuged over Hypaque 1077 or Ficoll-Paque to isolate peripheral blood mononuclear cells. Genomic DNA was extracted from unsorted mononuclear cells by Qiagen column purification or by a centrifugation-based method. V is clipped by 3 bases and J by 1 base, and the sequence between their germline boundaries is 9 bases long. The CDR1 and CDR2 encoded by the germline V gene (reference sequence) are PRHDT and FYEKMQ. From its cysteine to its phenylalanine, the CDR3 spans 14 amino acids. Only the CDR3 bases that were read are kept: 33 of them, in frame from base 1.

There are many counts of this clone. No antigen is known for it. The CDR3 end is not reached by the read, which stops 3 residues before it; the germline J gene fills it in. The paper's findings and limits, for the study overall: Even though DNA input was equal, the average per sample came to 82,000 or so unique sequences for controls compared with approximately 29,000 for CVID samples. Differences among patients in the CVID cohort limited the correlations between repertoire features and clinical complications. Reportedly, TCRbeta sequences from CVID had fewer deletions and N-nucleotide insertions, and highly modified clones with 13 or more V deletions were absent from CVID. Healthy controls shared more TCRbeta clones with each other than CVID subjects shared among themselves (p < 0.0001). According to the authors, finding the cause of the higher clonality in CVID would require sequencing the repertoires of T cell subpopulations. Increased TCRbeta clonality was found in CVID subjects compared with healthy controls (t-test p = 0.018), with the increase being most characteristic of about a third of subjects.

This TCR came from a person aged 18-70 years in good health. This chain joins TRBV13 to TRBJ1-1; a tentative D call is TRBD1 (5 bases match). The specimen sequenced was peripheral blood mononuclear cells. For the CDR3, the sequence is CASSFRQSNTEAFF. CDR3 DNA (partial): TGTGCCAGCAGCTTCCGACAGTCGAACACTGAA.